The present T cell receptor beta chain was sequenced within a study of CD8 T cells in Susac syndrome. Random hexamers were used to reverse transcribe an amount of roughly 0.5 to 1 ug RNA. Amplification of TCR beta CDR3 spanned 54 Vbeta and 13 Jbeta via immunoSEQ multiplex PCR. TCRdb processed the immunoSEQ multiplex PCR reads anew with MiXCR; each CDR3 protein has one entry. Of a few hundred thousand distinct CDR3 sequences listed, about 85% are singletons. J was trimmed by 7 bases and V by 2 bases; bases with no gene match: 3. The germline gives CDR1 MNHEY, CDR2 SMNVEV (reference sequence). The CDR3 covers 15 residues. Broader study findings: The study's TCR sequencing and HLA analysis covered a relatively small number of individuals, and the study acknowledged this.

Relapsing-remitting disease, either stable or active, was present in the multiple sclerosis controls, who were treatment-naive patients. Worth noting for this clonotype: Antigen specificity is unknown.

The receptor was isolated from a human donor with multiple sclerosis. V usage is TRBV27 and J usage is TRBJ2-2; 11 bases are a match to TRBD2. Material for sequencing was CD8+ T cells from PBMCs. The CDR3 DNA sequence: TGTGCCAGCAGTTTAGCTAGCGGGAGGCTCGGGGAGCTGTTTTTT. Its protein is CASSLASGRLGELFF.